The rows below give T cell receptor beta chains drawn from one sample of a study of CD8+ T cells in alopecia areata. Method: immunoSEQ multiplex PCR; TCRdb's copy keeps in-frame clones and lacks some. The sample has 150,000 to 200,000 clones, approximately 65% seen once. Sequences were derived from CD8+ T cells sorted from blood, sampled at week 0. Receptors were obtained from a human donor with alopecia areata. CDR3s include the opening cysteine and the closing phenylalanine or tryptophan. The D gene is left open where the match is weak. Clone size is given for some rows only: seen once, a few or many times, or a class if the clone is expanded.

clone size	V gene	J gene	D gene	CDR3 DNA	CDR3 protein
few	TRBV13	TRBJ2-7	TRBD1	TGTGCCAGCAGCGGGGACAGGGTCCACGAGCAGTACTTC	CASSGDRVHEQYF
-	TRBV6-6	TRBJ2-1	TRBD2	TGTGCCAGCAGTTACTCGGCGGGGGATGAGCAGTTCTTC	CASSYSAGDEQFF
-	TRBV30	TRBJ2-1	TRBD2	TGTGCCTGGAGTGGGCGGGGGGGCTACAATGAGCAGTTCTTC	CAWSGRGGYNEQFF
-	TRBV2	TRBJ2-5	TRBD1	TGTGCCAGCAGAGACAGGGTGCAGTACTTC	CASRDRVQYF
-	TRBV5-6	TRBJ2-3	-	TGTGCCAGCAGCTTGGGATTAGATACGCAGTATTTT	CASSLGLDTQYF
-	TRBV10-3	TRBJ2-2	TRBD2	TGTGCCATCATCCTGGGACTAGCGGGGGGCGTTAACACCGGGGAGCTGTTTTTT	CAIILGLAGGVNTGELFF
-	TRBV27	TRBJ2-7	TRBD2	TGTGCCAGCAGCCTCGGACTAGCGAACGAGCAGTACTTC	CASSLGLANEQYF
-	TRBV5-1	TRBJ2-7	TRBD2	TGCGCCAGCAGCTCCTCTAGCGGGGGGGCGGTCGGCGAGCAGTACTTC	CASSSSSGGAVGEQYF
-	TRBV29-1	TRBJ2-5	TRBD2	TGCAGCGTTGTCCCTAGCGGGGGCCAAGAGACCCAGTACTTC	CSVVPSGGQETQYF
-	TRBV30	TRBJ1-2	-	TGTGCCTGGAGTGTACTCATCGGACAGCTAAGTGGAACAAACTTC	CAWSVLIGQLSGTNF
-	TRBV4-1	TRBJ2-2	TRBD2	TGCGCCAGCAGCCAAGACGGGGGGACGGGCGGGGAGCTGTTTTTT	CASSQDGGTGGELFF
-	TRBV5-1	TRBJ2-7	-	TGCGCCAGCAGCACTGACAGACCCTACGAGCAGTACTTC	CASSTDRPYEQYF
-	TRBV5-6	TRBJ1-1	-	TGTGCCAGCAGCTTGGGGAGGGGACTCGTAGCTTTCTTT	CASSLGRGLVAFF
-	TRBV5-1	TRBJ1-1	-	TGCGCCAGCAGCTTGGATACAAACACTGAAGCTTTCTTT	CASSLDTNTEAFF
-	TRBV10-3	TRBJ2-3	TRBD2	TGTGCCACGAATGCGGGGGAGACAGATACGCAGTATTTT	CATNAGETDTQYF
-	TRBV5-6	TRBJ1-1	TRBD1	TGTGCCAGCAGCTTTGGGACAGGGGGTGATGAAGCTTTCTTT	CASSFGTGGDEAFF
-	TRBV5-1	TRBJ1-1	TRBD1	TGCGCCAGCAGCATACCGGGCGGGGACAGGGGGCGAGCTTTCTTT	CASSIPGGDRGRAFF
-	TRBV7-9	TRBJ2-7	TRBD1	TGTGCCAGCAGCTACGACAGGGGGTACGAGCAGTACTTC	CASSYDRGYEQYF
-	TRBV4-1	TRBJ2-7	-	TGCGCCAGCAGCCAACCCACCTACGAGCAGTACTTC	CASSQPTYEQYF
few	TRBV6-5	TRBJ2-1	-	TGTGCCAGCAGTCCCACTAGAAGCGGTGGCAATGAGCAGTTCTTC	CASSPTRSGGNEQFF
once	TRBV7-9	TRBJ2-7	TRBD1	TGTGCCAGCAGCTTCAAACAGGGGGCAGTCTACGAGCAGTACTTC	CASSFKQGAVYEQYF
-	TRBV5-4	TRBJ1-2	-	TGTGCCAGCAGCTCACCAGGGACCGGGGAGTGGCTGACCTTC	CASSSPGTGEWLTF
-	TRBV30	TRBJ2-5	TRBD2	TGTGCCTGGAGTCCGGGGACTAGCGGACAAGAGACCCAGTACTTC	CAWSPGTSGQETQYF
-	TRBV19	TRBJ1-2	-	TGTGCCAGCCACTCAGGGGCTGGCTACACCTTC	CASHSGAGYTF
once	TRBV6-6	TRBJ2-7	-	TGTGCCAGCAGTTATTTGCCGGGCTACGAGCAGTACTTC	CASSYLPGYEQYF
-	TRBV5-6	TRBJ1-5	-	TGTGCCAGCAGCTTGCAGGATCAGCCCCAGCATTTT	CASSLQDQPQHF
few	TRBV7-3	TRBJ2-7	TRBD2	TGTGCCAGCAGCGTTAGCGGGGGGAGCTCCTACGAGCAGTACTTC	CASSVSGGSSYEQYF
few	TRBV7-9	TRBJ1-1	-	TGTGCCAGCAGCTCCGGTGTGAACACTGAAGCTTTCTTT	CASSSGVNTEAFF
-	TRBV6-5	TRBJ1-2	-	TGTGCCAGCAGTTTAGGGGGAACCACTAACTATGGCTACACCTTC	CASSLGGTTNYGYTF
-	TRBV9	TRBJ1-5	TRBD1	TGTGCCAGCAGCGAAGGGACAGGGAACAATCAGCCCCAGCATTTT	CASSEGTGNNQPQHF
once	TRBV2	TRBJ2-7	TRBD1	TGTGCCAGCAGCCCACCCCGGACAGGGTACGAGCAGTACTTC	CASSPPRTGYEQYF
once	TRBV5-6	TRBJ1-5	-	TGTGCCAGCAGCGCTAGCGTGGGTCAGCCCCAGCATTTT	CASSASVGQPQHF
-	TRBV6-5	TRBJ2-1	-	TGTGCCAGCAGTTACACAGGGAGGCGAAATGAGCAGTTCTTC	CASSYTGRRNEQFF
-	TRBV25-1	TRBJ1-2	-	TGTGCCAGCAGTGATCGGTATGGGGCCTATGGCTACACCTTC	CASSDRYGAYGYTF
-	TRBV5-4	TRBJ2-7	TRBD2	TGTGCCAGCAGCCGGGGGGCTAGCGGGGCCGACGAGCAGTACTTC	CASSRGASGADEQYF
-	TRBV4-1	TRBJ1-1	-	TGCGCCAGCAGCCCGGGGGGGAAGTTGAACACTGAAGCTTTCTTT	CASSPGGKLNTEAFF
-	TRBV13	TRBJ1-2	TRBD1	TGTGCCAGCAGCGCTCCGGGACAGGGGGTCTATGGCTACACCTTC	CASSAPGQGVYGYTF
-	TRBV6-5	TRBJ1-6	-	TGTGCCAGCAGTCACGACAGGAATGTTTCCCTCCACTTT	CASSHDRNVSLHF
-	TRBV7-2	TRBJ2-5	TRBD2	TGTGCCAGCAGCTTCCTGGGACTAGCGGGCGCCCAAGAGACCCAGTACTTC	CASSFLGLAGAQETQYF
-	TRBV6-6	TRBJ1-2	-	TGTGCCGCACGGACGGATGGCTACACCTTC	CAARTDGYTF
few	TRBV7-9	TRBJ2-1	TRBD1	TGTGCCAGTACAGGGGGGAATGAGCAGTTCTTC	CASTGGNEQFF
-	TRBV29-1	TRBJ2-7	-	TGCAGCGTTGATCAGGGGGGGACCTACGAGCAGTACTTC	CSVDQGGTYEQYF
-	TRBV19	TRBJ1-2	-	TGTGCCAGTAGTATTAGCGTCGGCGGGGGTAGTGGCTACACCTTC	CASSISVGGGSGYTF
-	TRBV28	TRBJ2-5	-	TGTGCCAGCACCCCCCTCGACAGGGAGGGAGAGACCCAGTACTTC	CASTPLDREGETQYF
-	TRBV9	TRBJ1-2	-	TGTGCCAGCACCTCCTCGGGAGGGGTCAACTATGGCTACACCTTC	CASTSSGGVNYGYTF
-	TRBV13	TRBJ2-7	TRBD1	TGTGCCAGCAGCTTATCGGGACAGGGCCACTACGAGCAGTACTTC	CASSLSGQGHYEQYF
-	TRBV7-9	TRBJ1-6	-	TGTGCCAGCAGCTGGGGTGGACTAGGGGATTCACCCCTCCACTTT	CASSWGGLGDSPLHF
few	TRBV18	TRBJ2-6	-	TGTGCCAGCTCACCCACCGACAGCTCTGGGGCCAACGTCCTGACTTTC	CASSPTDSSGANVLTF
few	TRBV7-7	TRBJ1-3	-	TGTGCTAGCAGCTTAAGGACAGAACCTGGAAACACCATATATTTT	CASSLRTEPGNTIYF
-	TRBV27	TRBJ2-7	-	TGTGCCAGCAGTTTGCCCGGGGACGAGCAGTACTTC	CASSLPGDEQYF
-	TRBV29-1	TRBJ1-3	-	TGCAGCGTCTCCTTGGGGGACGGAAACACCATATATTTT	CSVSLGDGNTIYF
-	TRBV6-5	TRBJ2-1	TRBD1	TGTGCCAGCAGTTTGGGACAGAGGAATGAGCAGTTCTTC	CASSLGQRNEQFF
-	TRBV4-1	TRBJ2-1	TRBD2	TGCGCCAGCAGCCAAACCGGACTAGCCCGAAAATACAATGAGCAGTTCTTC	CASSQTGLARKYNEQFF